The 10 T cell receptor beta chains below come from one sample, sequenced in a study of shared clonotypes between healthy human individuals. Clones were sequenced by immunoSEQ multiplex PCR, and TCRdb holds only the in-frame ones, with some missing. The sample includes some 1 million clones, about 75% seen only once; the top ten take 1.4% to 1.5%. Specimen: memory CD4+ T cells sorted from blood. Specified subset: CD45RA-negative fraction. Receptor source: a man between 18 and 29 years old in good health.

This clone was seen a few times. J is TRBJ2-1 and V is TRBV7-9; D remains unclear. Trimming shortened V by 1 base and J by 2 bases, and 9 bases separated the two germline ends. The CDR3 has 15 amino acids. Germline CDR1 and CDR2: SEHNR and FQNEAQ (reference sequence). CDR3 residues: CASSLEGGTYNEQFF. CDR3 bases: TGTGCCAGCAGCTTAGAGGGTGGGACCTACAATGAGCAGTTCTTC.

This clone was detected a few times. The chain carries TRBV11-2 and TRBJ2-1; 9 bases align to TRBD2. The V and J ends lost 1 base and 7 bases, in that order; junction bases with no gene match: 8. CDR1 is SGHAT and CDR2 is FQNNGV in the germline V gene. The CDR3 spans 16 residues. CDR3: CASSLAGGGAGNEQFF. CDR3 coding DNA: TGTGCCAGCAGCTTAGCAGGCGGGGGGGCGGGAAATGAGCAGTTCTTC.

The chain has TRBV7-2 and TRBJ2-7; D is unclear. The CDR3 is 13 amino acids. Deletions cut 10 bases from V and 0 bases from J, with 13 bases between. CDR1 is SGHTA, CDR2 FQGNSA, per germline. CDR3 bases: TGTGCCATCGCCTGGACGAGCTCCTACGAGCAGTACTTC. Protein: CAIAWTSSYEQYF.

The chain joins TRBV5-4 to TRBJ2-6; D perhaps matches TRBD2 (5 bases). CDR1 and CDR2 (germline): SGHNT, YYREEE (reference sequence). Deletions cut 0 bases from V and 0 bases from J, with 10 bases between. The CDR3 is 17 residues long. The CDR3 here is CASSLARGSSGANVLTF. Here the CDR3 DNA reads TGTGCCAGCAGCTTGGCCCGGGGTAGCTCTGGGGCCAACGTCCTGACTTTC.

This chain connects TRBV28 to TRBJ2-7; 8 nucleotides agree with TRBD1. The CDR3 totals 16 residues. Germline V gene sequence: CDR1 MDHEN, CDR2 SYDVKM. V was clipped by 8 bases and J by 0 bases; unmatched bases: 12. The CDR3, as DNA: TGTGCCAGCTCTACCCCGACAGGGGCGGACTCCTACGAGCAGTACTTC. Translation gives CASSTPTGADSYEQYF.

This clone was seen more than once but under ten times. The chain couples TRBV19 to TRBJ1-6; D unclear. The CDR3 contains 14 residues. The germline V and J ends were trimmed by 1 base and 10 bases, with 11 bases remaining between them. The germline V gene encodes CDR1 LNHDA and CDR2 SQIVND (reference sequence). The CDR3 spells CASSIGGGTSPLHF. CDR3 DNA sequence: TGTGCCAGTAGTATAGGAGGAGGCACATCACCCCTCCACTTT. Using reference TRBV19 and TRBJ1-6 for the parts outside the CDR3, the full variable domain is DGGITQSPKYLFRKEGQNVTLSCEQNLNHDAMYWYRQDPGQGLRLIYYSQIVNDFQKGDIAEGYSVSREKKESFPLTVTSAQKNPTAFYLCASSIGGGTSPLHFGNGTRLTVT.

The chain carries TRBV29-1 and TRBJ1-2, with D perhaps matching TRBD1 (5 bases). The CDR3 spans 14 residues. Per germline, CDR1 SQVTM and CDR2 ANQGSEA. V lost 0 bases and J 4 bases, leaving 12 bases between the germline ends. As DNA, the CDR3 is TGCAGCGTTGAAGAAGTGGGGCAGTTCTATGGCTACACCTTC. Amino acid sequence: CSVEEVGQFYGYTF.

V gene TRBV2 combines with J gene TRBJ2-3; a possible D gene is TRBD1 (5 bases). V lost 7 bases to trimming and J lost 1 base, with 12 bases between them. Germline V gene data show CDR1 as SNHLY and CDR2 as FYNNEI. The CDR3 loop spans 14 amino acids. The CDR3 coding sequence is TGTGCCAGCATTCGGACAAGGGGCACAGATACGCAGTATTTT. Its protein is CASIRTRGTDTQYF.

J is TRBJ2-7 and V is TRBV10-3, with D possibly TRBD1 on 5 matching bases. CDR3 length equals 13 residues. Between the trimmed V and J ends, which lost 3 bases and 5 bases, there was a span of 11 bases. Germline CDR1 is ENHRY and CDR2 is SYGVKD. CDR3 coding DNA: TGTGCCATCAGTGATAACAGGCGGAACGAGCAGTACTTC. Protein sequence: CAISDNRRNEQYF.

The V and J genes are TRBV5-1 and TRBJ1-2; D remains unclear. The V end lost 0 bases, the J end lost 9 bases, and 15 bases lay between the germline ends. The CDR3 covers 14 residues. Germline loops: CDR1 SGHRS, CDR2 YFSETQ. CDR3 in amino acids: CASSLDGEGLSYTF. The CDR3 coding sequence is TGCGCCAGCAGCTTGGACGGCGAGGGTCTGAGCTACACCTTC.